One sample yielded the 24 T cell receptor beta chains listed below, sequenced in a study of T cell responses to AZD1222 COVID-19 vaccine. Measured with immunoSEQ multiplex PCR; TCRdb has only the in-frame clones, and not every one. The sample carries fewer than 150,000 clones, just over 90% recorded once. This specimen was peripheral blood, taken on day 0 of AZD1222 vaccination. The receptors originated from an adult in good health.

The chain carries TRBV6-4 and TRBJ1-5; D uncertain. Germline assignment: CDR1 MRHNA and CDR2 SNTAGT. The V end was cut by 4 bases, the J end by 16 bases, with 5 bases between. CDR3 size: 8 residues. The CDR3 DNA sequence: TGTGCCAGCAGTGCACATCATTTT. Its translation is CASSAHHF.

This chain links TRBV28 with TRBJ2-7, with TRBD2 matching 11 bases. V trimming: 5 bases; J trimming: 6 bases; junction bases outside the gene matches: 6. The CDR3 runs to 14 residues. Germline-derived CDR1 and CDR2 are MDHEN and SYDVKM. The CDR3 nucleotides are TGTGCCAGCAGTGTTACTAGCGGGAGTTCCGAGCAGTACTTC. Residues: CASSVTSGSSEQYF.

The chain is built from TRBV5-1 and TRBJ1-1; perhaps TRBD1 as D (5 bases). This CDR3 is built from 13 residues. Germline CDR1 SGHRS, CDR2 YFSETQ. V lost 0 bases and J lost 7, with 10 bases in between. The CDR3, as DNA: TGCGCCAGCAGCTTGGTCGGGGACGGTGAAGCTTTCTTT. This translates into CASSLVGDGEAFF.

CDR3 protein: CASSQDEGRYGYTF. CDR3 sequence (DNA): TGCGCCAGCAGCCAAGATGAGGGGCGGTATGGCTACACCTTC. V is TRBV4-3 and J is TRBJ1-2; D may be TRBD1 (5 bases). This CDR3 is built from 14 residues. The V and J ends lost 0 bases and 5 bases respectively, with 10 bases between them. Per germline, CDR1 LGHNA and CDR2 YSLEER.

The chain recombines TRBV11-2 with TRBJ1-2; 12 bases line up with TRBD1. The CDR3 is made up of 18 amino acids. The germline gives CDR1 SGHAT, CDR2 FQNNGV. The trim removed 8 bases at V and 0 bases at J, leaving 13 bases unmatched. CDR3: CASSSFRDRGQPNYGYTF. The DNA of the CDR3 is TGTGCCAGCTCCTCCTTCCGGGACAGGGGGCAGCCTAACTATGGCTACACCTTC.

V is TRBV15 and J is TRBJ1-3, with D unresolved. Looked up from germline, CDR1 is LNHNV and CDR2 is YYDKDF (reference sequence). This CDR3 has 16 residues. Deletions cut 0 bases from V and 4 bases from J, with 13 bases between. CDR3 sequence: CATSRDPGSFGNTIYF. In nucleotides, the CDR3 is TGTGCCACCAGCAGAGATCCGGGATCCTTCGGAAACACCATATATTTT.

V usage is TRBV5-4 and J usage is TRBJ2-7, with D possibly being TRBD1 (6 bases). Germline V lookup: CDR1 SGHNT, CDR2 YYREEE (reference sequence). The V end was cut by 0 bases, the J end by 6 bases, with 13 bases between. CDR3 length equals 14 residues. The CDR3 nucleotides are TGTGCCAGCAGCTTGGCCTCGCAGGGGAGCGAGCAGTACTTC. Amino acids: CASSLASQGSEQYF.

V gene TRBV5-1 combines with J gene TRBJ2-2, with a tentative D call TRBD1 (6 bases). With 4 bases removed from V and 3 bases from J, the gap between germline ends came to 13 bases. CDR1 and CDR2 from the germline V gene are SGHRS and YFSETQ. The CDR3 spans 15 residues. The chain's CDR3 is CASSNGQPDTGELFF. The CDR3 nucleotides read TGCGCCAGCAGCAACGGACAGCCAGACACCGGGGAGCTGTTTTTT. The variable domain in full, completed from reference TRBV5-1 and TRBJ2-2, reads KAGVTQTPRYLIKTRGQQVTLSCSPISGHRSVSWYQQTPGQGLQFLFEYFSETQRNKGNFPGRFSGRQFSNSRSEMNVSTLELGDSALYLCASSNGQPDTGELFFGEGSRLTVL.

The gene calls are TRBV9 and TRBJ2-7, with D perhaps matching TRBD1 or TRBD2 (5 bases each). CDR1 and CDR2 from the germline V gene are SGDLS and YYNGEE. The CDR3 totals 14 residues. Trimming stripped 2 bases from V and 2 bases from J, with 11 bases between. CDR3 in amino acids: CASSVRDVTYEQYF. CDR3 coding DNA: TGTGCCAGCAGCGTCCGGGACGTTACCTACGAGCAGTACTTC.

The gene calls are TRBV27 and TRBJ2-7; D remains unclear. Germline V gives CDR1 MNHEY, CDR2 SMNVEV (reference sequence). Trimming pared 5 bases from V and 5 bases from J, leaving 16 bases between. The CDR3 is 14 amino acids. The CDR3 loop is CASSPRVGPNEQYF. The DNA for the CDR3 is TGTGCCAGCAGTCCCCGGGTCGGACCCAACGAGCAGTACTTC.

This clone was detected only once. The CDR3 region has the DNA TGTGCCAGCAAGGCGGACATTAACTATGGCTACACCTTC. Translation: CASKADINYGYTF. The chain employs TRBV12-3 or TRBV12-4 and TRBJ1-2; possibly TRBD1 for D (5 bases). This CDR3 spans 13 amino acids. Trimming took off 7 bases at V and 1 base at J, with 10 bases between the two ends.

The rearrangement links TRBV12-3 or TRBV12-4 to TRBJ2-3, with D maybe TRBD1 (5 bases). The germline V and J ends were trimmed by 3 bases and 11 bases, with 15 bases remaining between them. The CDR3 sequence is 13 residues long. DNA of the CDR3: TGTGCCAGCAGTTTGCAGGGAAATACGAGGCAGTATTTT. It yields the protein CASSLQGNTRQYF.

The CDR3 coding sequence is TGTGCCAGCTCACCAACAGAGAGCTCCTACGAGCAGTACTTC. Amino acids: CASSPTESSYEQYF. V is TRBV18 and J is TRBJ2-7; D gene uncertain. Trimming removed 2 bases from V and 0 bases from J, with 8 bases in between. This CDR3 region has 14 residues. Germline V gene lookup returns CDR1 KGHSH and CDR2 LQKENI. Looking up the rest from reference TRBV18 and TRBJ2-7 gives the full variable domain: NAGVMQNPRHLVRRRGQEARLRCSPMKGHSHVYWYRQLPEEGLKFMVYLQKENIIDESGMPKERFSAEFPKEGPSILRIQQVVRGDSAAYFCASSPTESSYEQYFGPGTRLTVT.

CDR3 DNA: TGTGCCAGCAGCCCCCAGGGCGGCGTTGGAGAGACCCAGTACTTC. As protein: CASSPQGGVGETQYF. The chain combines TRBV4-2 with TRBJ2-5; possible D gene TRBD1, 5 bases. The CDR3 loop spans 15 amino acids. Germline CDR1 is LGHNA and CDR2 is YNFKEQ. V lost 4 bases and J 4 bases, leaving 16 bases between the germline ends.

V is TRBV27 and J is TRBJ2-1; D gene unclear. Germline lookup yields CDR1 MNHEY and CDR2 SMNVEV (reference sequence). Trimming removed 4 bases at V and 8 bases at J, with 24 bases between. This CDR3 has 17 amino acids. The CDR3 sequence: CASSSQELATRLDEQFF. The CDR3 region has the DNA TGTGCCAGCAGTTCCCAAGAACTCGCTACCCGACTTGATGAGCAGTTCTTC.

The chain carries TRBV5-1 and TRBJ1-2, with 11 nucleotides matching TRBD1. Germline V lookup: CDR1 SGHRS, CDR2 YFSETQ. V lost 4 bases to trimming and J lost 4 bases; unmatched junction nucleotides: 9. The CDR3 spans 16 residues. CDR3 region: CASSPGQGGFSYGYTF. The CDR3 nucleotides are TGCGCCAGCAGCCCGGGACAGGGGGGCTTTTCCTATGGCTACACCTTC. The full variable domain, in which reference TRBV5-1 and TRBJ1-2 provide the parts outside the CDR3, is KAGVTQTPRYLIKTRGQQVTLSCSPISGHRSVSWYQQTPGQGLQFLFEYFSETQRNKGNFPGRFSGRQFSNSRSEMNVSTLELGDSALYLCASSPGQGGFSYGYTFGSGTRLTVV.

The V call is TRBV7-8, the J call TRBJ2-7; D ambiguous. The germline gives CDR1 SGHVS, CDR2 FQNEAQ. CDR3 length: 13 amino acids. Trimming stripped 1 base from V and 3 bases from J, with 7 bases between. The DNA for the CDR3 is TGTGCCAGCAGCTTAGATGGCGGCTACGAGCAGTACTTC. Translating gives CASSLDGGYEQYF.

In DNA, the CDR3 is TGCGCCAGCAGCCAGGGGGCGGTGGGCACAGATACGCAGTATTTT. Translating it yields CASSQGAVGTDTQYF. This rearrangement joins TRBV4-1 to TRBJ2-3; tentatively, D is TRBD1 (6 bases). Germline V gives CDR1 MGHRA, CDR2 YSYEKL. The CDR3 contains 15 residues. Trimming left V 3 bases short and J 1 base short, with 11 bases between.

The chain recombines TRBV4-1 with TRBJ2-2; D might be TRBD1 (5 bases). This CDR3 is built from 15 residues. V dropped 4 bases and J dropped 2 bases, with 11 bases sitting between them. Germline V lookup: CDR1 MGHRA, CDR2 YSYEKL. Written as DNA, the CDR3 is TGCGCCAGCAGCCCCGAAGGGGCTAACACCGGGGAGCTGTTTTTT. Its translation: CASSPEGANTGELFF.

This clone showed up just once. The chain uses TRBV29-1 and TRBJ2-7; perhaps D is TRBD1 or TRBD2 (5 bases each). Trimming left V 4 bases short and J 0 bases short, with 16 bases between. This CDR3 has 15 amino acids. In germline, CDR1 is SQVTM, CDR2 ANQGSEA. CDR3: CSVVRDPWDSYEQYF. DNA of the CDR3: TGCAGCGTTGTGAGGGACCCATGGGACTCCTACGAGCAGTACTTC.

The genes are TRBV6-1 and TRBJ1-1, with D perhaps TRBD1 (5 bases). The CDR3 is 18 residues long. CDR1 and CDR2 from the germline V gene are MNHNS and SASEGT. With 2 bases removed from V and 4 bases from J, the gap between germline ends came to 23 bases. This CDR3 reads CASSELDGTFSGPTEAFF. CDR3 bases: TGTGCCAGCAGTGAATTGGACGGGACTTTCTCGGGTCCCACTGAAGCTTTCTTT.

The chain couples TRBV29-1 to TRBJ2-7, with 9 bases fitting TRBD1. The CDR3 is 15 amino acids. The V gene's germline CDR1 is SQVTM and CDR2 ANQGSEA. J gave up 2 bases and V 4 bases, and 9 bases lay outside the gene matches. Written as DNA, the CDR3 is TGCAGCGTTGGCTTGGGACAGGGACATCCCTACGAGCAGTACTTC. Encoded protein: CSVGLGQGHPYEQYF.

J is TRBJ2-2 and V is TRBV12-5, with D unresolved. The V end lost 2 bases, the J end lost 1 base, and 8 bases lay between the germline ends. Germline loops: CDR1 LGHNT, CDR2 FRNRAP. The CDR3 extends over 15 amino acids. CDR3 sequence reads: CASGLIVGNTGELFF. The CDR3 DNA is TGTGCTAGTGGTTTGATCGTCGGGAACACCGGGGAGCTGTTTTTT.

The rearrangement links TRBV29-1 to TRBJ2-1, with no clear D. The germline CDR1 and CDR2 sequences are SQVTM and ANQGSEA. The CDR3 is made up of 12 amino acids. V shed 6 bases and J shed 6 bases, with 12 bases lying between them. The CDR3 reads CSVGPAVNEQFF. CDR3 nucleotide sequence: TGCAGCGTCGGTCCGGCGGTCAATGAGCAGTTCTTC.